The source of this T cell receptor beta chain is a study of blood T cell repertoires in COVID-19 (dated by TCRdb to about 2020). Background on the whole study: Collaborator samples came from the United States, Italy and Spain and covered acute and convalescent phases of COVID-19. Samples came from the ongoing ImmuneRACE study (first 160 participants) plus 1,254 subjects from 6 global collaborators. The repertoires were made available in a free public database intended to serve as a resource for research on the immune response to SARS-CoV-2. The dataset comprised deeply sampled blood TCRbeta repertoires from subjects exposed to, actively infected with, or recovered from COVID-19. The material from the prospective study consisted of cDNA or gDNA derived from T cells, B-cell-depleted T cells, or PBMCs. HLA class I and class II types, where available, came from metadata supplied by the sample provider rather than from assay-based typing. A de-identified subject ID, COVID-19 status, age in years and sex were almost always included in the sample metadata.

The collaborating institutions used their own protocols to collect whole blood in K2EDTA tubes. For TCRbeta analysis, collaborators shipped samples in one of three forms: frozen whole blood, isolated PBMCs, or DNA extracted from either of those sample types. The immunoSEQ Assay, a bias-controlled multiplex PCR, was used to amplify TCRbeta CDR3 regions from genomic DNA. In the paper's pipeline: Nucleated cell counts per sample were estimated from amplification of reference gene primers within the assay. To quantify the absolute abundance of each unique TCRbeta CDR3 rearrangement, sequence reads were collapsed and filtered. Productive Simpson clonality was computed per sample as the square root of Simpson's diversity index over productive rearrangements. TCRdb took this table from immuneACCESS and kept in-frame rearrangements with V and J called. Such tables lack part of the clones; where checked against another copy, unresolved V genes explain under half of the gap, and the rest is unexplained. The D gene and trimming were derived from the DNA, and the V and J assignments and clone size from that table. The sample table records approximately 260,000 clones; about 80% of these occur just once. The biggest ten clones account for 8.6% of the sample.

The V end loses 6 bases and the J end loses 3 bases, and a stretch of 17 bases separates them. The germline V gene encodes CDR1 KGHSH and CDR2 LQKENI. The CDR3 spans 15 residues, from the cysteine through the phenylalanine. Only the CDR3 part of the read is kept: 45 bases, read in frame from the first base. The study at large found these results: The amount of clinical and demographic metadata varied by source and participant and was provided uncurated.

Notes on this clone: Its antigen is still unknown. No per-base quality is available; no much larger clone lies one base away.

The chain is assembled from TRBV18 and TRBJ1-1, with the D gene too uncertain to name. Material for sequencing was peripheral blood. The TCR sequence derives from a human donor in a cohort sampled during active COVID-19. The bases read TGTGCCAGCTCGGGCACCCTTTCAGCGGACACTGAAGCTTTCTTT. The encoded protein is CASSGTLSADTEAFF.